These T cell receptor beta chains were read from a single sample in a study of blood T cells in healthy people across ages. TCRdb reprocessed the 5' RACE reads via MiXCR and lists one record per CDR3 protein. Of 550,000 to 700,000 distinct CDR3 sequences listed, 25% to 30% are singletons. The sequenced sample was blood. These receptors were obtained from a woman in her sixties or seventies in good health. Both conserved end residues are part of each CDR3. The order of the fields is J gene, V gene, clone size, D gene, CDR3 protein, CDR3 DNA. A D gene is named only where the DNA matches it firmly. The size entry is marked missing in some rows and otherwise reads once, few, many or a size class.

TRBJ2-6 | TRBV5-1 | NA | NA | CASSLGGRISGANGLTF | TGCGCCAGCAGCTTGGGTGGACGCATCTCTGGGGCCAACGGCCTGACTTTC
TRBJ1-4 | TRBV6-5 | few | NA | CASSYSGTDNEKLFF | TGTGCCAGCAGTTACTCTGGGACGGATAATGAAAAACTGTTTTTT
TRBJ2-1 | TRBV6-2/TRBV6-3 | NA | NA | CASSYGVSNEQFF | TGTGCCAGCAGTTACGGGGTATCCAATGAGCAGTTCTTC
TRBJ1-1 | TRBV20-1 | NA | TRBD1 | CSATAPRQGSTEAFF | TGCAGTGCCACGGCTCCTCGACAGGGGAGCACTGAAGCTTTCTTT
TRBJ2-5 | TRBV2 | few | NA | CASSDGTAKGTQYF | TGTGCCAGCAGTGACGGGACTGCAAAAGGGACCCAGTACTTC
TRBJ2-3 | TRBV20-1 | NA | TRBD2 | CSARAGGPRPTQYF | TGCAGTGCTAGAGCGGGGGGGCCCCGACCTACGCAGTATTTT
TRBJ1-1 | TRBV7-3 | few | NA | CASSLIGMGHTMNTEAFF | TGTGCCAGCAGCTTAATAGGTATGGGACATACGATGAACACTGAAGCTTTCTTT
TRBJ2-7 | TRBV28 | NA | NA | CASSLGGTPSYEQYF | TGTGCCAGCAGTTTAGGCGGAACACCCTCCTACGAGCAATACTTC
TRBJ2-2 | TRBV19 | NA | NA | CASTNGVGVYTGELFF | TGTGCCAGCACCAACGGGGTGGGGGTCTACACCGGGGAGCTGTTTTTT
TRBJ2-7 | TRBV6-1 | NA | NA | CASLWGTNYEQYF | TGTGCCAGCCTTTGGGGTACTAACTACGAGCAGTACTTC
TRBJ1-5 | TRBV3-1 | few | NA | CASSQANQPQHF | TGTGCCAGCAGCCAAGCGAATCAGCCCCAGCATTTT
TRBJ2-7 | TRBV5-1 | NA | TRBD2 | CASSFGSGARNEQYF | TGCGCCAGCAGCTTCGGTAGCGGGGCAAGGAACGAGCAGTACTTC
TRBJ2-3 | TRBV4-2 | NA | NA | CASSQDPAPDTQYF | TGTGCCAGCAGCCAAGACCCAGCGCCAGATACGCAGTATTTT
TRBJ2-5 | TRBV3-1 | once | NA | CASSQDLTGTAETQYF | TGTGCCAGCAGCCAAGACTTAACCGGGACCGCGGAGACCCAGTACTTC
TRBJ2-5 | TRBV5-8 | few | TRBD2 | CASQLATYQETQYF | TGTGCCAGCCAACTAGCGACGTACCAAGAGACCCAGTACTTC
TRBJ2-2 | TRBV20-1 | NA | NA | CSARPNREGLTGELFF | TGCAGTGCTAGACCCAACAGGGAGGGATTAACCGGGGAGCTGTTTTTT
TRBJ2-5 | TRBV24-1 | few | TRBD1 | CATSDHGDRGVKTQYF | TGTGCCACCAGTGATCATGGGGACAGGGGCGTTAAGACCCAGTACTTC
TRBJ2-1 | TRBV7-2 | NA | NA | CASSLGRSTNEQFF | TGTGCCAGCAGCTTAGGTCGCAGCACCAATGAGCAGTTCTTC
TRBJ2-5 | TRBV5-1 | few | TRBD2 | CASSSAGTSEETQYF | TGCGCCAGCAGCTCCGCCGGGACTAGCGAAGAGACCCAGTACTTC
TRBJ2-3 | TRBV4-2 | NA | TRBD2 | CASSPARGGGRTDTQYF | TGTGCCAGCAGCCCCGCGCGGGGGGGCGGCCGCACAGATACGCAGTATTTT
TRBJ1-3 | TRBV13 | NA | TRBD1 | CASSTRQGGNTIYF | TGTGCCAGCAGCACCAGACAGGGGGGAAACACCATATATTTT
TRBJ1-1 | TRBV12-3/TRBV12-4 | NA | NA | CASSGGRRDTEAFF | TGCGCCAGCAGCGGGGGGCGGAGGGACACTGAAGCTTTCTTT
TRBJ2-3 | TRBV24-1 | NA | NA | CATSDSDRTQYF | TGTGCCACCAGTGATTCGGATAGGACGCAGTATTTT
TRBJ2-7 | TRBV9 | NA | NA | CASSASLLGEQYF | TGTGCCAGCAGCGCCTCACTATTGGGGGAGCAGTACTTC
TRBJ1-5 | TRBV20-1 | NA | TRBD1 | CSARNPGQSNQPQHF | TGCAGTGCTAGAAATCCGGGACAGAGCAATCAGCCCCAGCATTTT
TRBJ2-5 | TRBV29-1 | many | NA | CSVEENSQETQYF | TGCAGCGTTGAGGAAAACAGTCAAGAGACCCAGTACTTC